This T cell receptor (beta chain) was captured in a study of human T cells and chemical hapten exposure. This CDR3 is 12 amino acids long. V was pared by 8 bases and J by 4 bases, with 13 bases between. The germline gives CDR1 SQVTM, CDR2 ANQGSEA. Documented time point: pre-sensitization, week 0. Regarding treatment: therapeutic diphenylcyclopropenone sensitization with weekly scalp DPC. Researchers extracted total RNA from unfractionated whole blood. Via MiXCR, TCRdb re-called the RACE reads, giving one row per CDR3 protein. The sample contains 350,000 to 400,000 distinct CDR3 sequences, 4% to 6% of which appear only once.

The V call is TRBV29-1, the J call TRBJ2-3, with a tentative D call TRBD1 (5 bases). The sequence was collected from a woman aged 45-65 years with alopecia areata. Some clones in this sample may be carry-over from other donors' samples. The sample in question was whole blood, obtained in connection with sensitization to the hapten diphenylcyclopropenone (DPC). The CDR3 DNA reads TGCAGCCTCCAGACAGACGCAGATACGCAGTATTTT. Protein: CSLQTDADTQYF.